The rows below give T cell receptor beta chains drawn from one sample of a study of control samples from healthy donors and cancer patients. Repertoires were generated with immunoSEQ multiplex PCR, while TCRdb's copy carries only in-frame clones and drops some. The data contain 55,000 to 70,000 clones, 90% of them seen just once; the ten biggest clones take up around 5.9%. The source material was PBMCs. Receptors originate from a man aged 55 to 70 with colorectal cancer. Each CDR3 is given with its conserved first and last residue.

>TRBV28
CASSPGQGDNSPLHF
>TRBV7-2
CASSPGRLAGALSYNEQFF
>TRBV7-8
CASSPRATPGHEPQHF
>TRBV7-7
CASSPTLTSGGRGEQFF
>TRBV19
CASSIAAGTGELFF
>TRBV7-3
CASSLSLAVNNEQFF
>TRBV29-1
CSVEDREVINYGYTF
>TRBV2
CASSSQGRGSYEQYF
>TRBV5-4
CASSLGGALGTEAFF
>TRBV5-1
CASSLRANSPLHF
>TRBV6-5
CASSYRPVNYGYTF
>TRBV19
CASSMLGQARRETQYF
>TRBV5-1
CASSEQGGPYEQYF
>TRBV7-3
CASSFGGSTNTQYF
>TRBV11-2
CASSPQGVGQETQYF
>TRBV6-6
CASSRGLAGGPNGELFF
>TRBV20-1
CSVAGTYEQYF
>TRBV4-1
CASSQDWGAGEAFF
>TRBV6-5
CASHLDRSYEKLFF
>TRBV30
CAWYLERGNGYTF
>TRBV7-3
CASSPVGGFRETQYF
>TRBV11-2
CASSLASGRNTEAFF
>TRBV29-1
CSGGGADGYTF
>TRBV15
CATSRAGTNSPLHF
>TRBV3-1/TRBV3-2
CASSPLGRDRVYEQYF
>TRBV5-1
CASSSLGHPTDTQYF
>TRBV5-1
CASRGTTTPNERQFF
>TRBV19
CASSITGLAIGELFF
>TRBV29-1
CSVEDGGRSTGANVLTF
>TRBV7-9
CASSPGTTDTQYF
>TRBV6-1
CASSEVSYYGYTF
>TRBV6-6
CASNGLAGSEQYF
>TRBV2
CASSISGTQETQYF
>TRBV5-8
CASRRTDEQYF
>TRBV7-5
CVRSPRDRGIPNSPLHF
>TRBV5-1
CASSEGTPTYGYTF
>TRBV5-8
CASSLVGGYGTDTQYF
>TRBV5-1
CASSTSQGPNTEAFF
>TRBV18
CASSPRTGETSTDTQYF
>TRBV9
CASSARAMGTEAFF
>TRBV9
CASSVGNAEAFF
>TRBV11-3
CASRAAGELFF
>TRBV14
CASSQRRPGGGAFF
>TRBV20-1
CSASLAGLFSGNTIYF
>TRBV27
CASSYRGQNPSVDTQYF
>TRBV5-1
CASSRGPLGPDTQYF
>TRBV18
CASSPPSGNNSPLHF
>TRBV7-2
CASSVTGSNYNEQFF
>TRBV7-2
CASSLTANTEAFF
>TRBV7-2
CASTPGQSFYEQYF
>TRBV28
CASRNRDRLNEKLFF
>TRBV6-2/TRBV6-3
CASSYSSGNQPQHF
>TRBV18
CASSPAGSTYEQYF
>TRBV5-6
CASSPTGYGDTEAFF
>TRBV6-2/TRBV6-3
CASSFTGISGANVLTF
>TRBV9
CASSVMRTTNTGELFF
>TRBV10-3
CAISDRQMEQYF